The 5 T cell receptor beta chains in this list originate from one sample, sequenced in a study of patients and donors after allogeneic stem cell transplantation. TCRdb redid the calling of the RT-PCR reads with MiXCR, one entry per CDR3 protein. The table includes fewer than 75,000 distinct CDR3 sequences, more than 10% detected once. Sequences were obtained from blood, either unsorted or a sorted T cell fraction (not recorded which). The receptor source for this set is a human donor who was either an allogeneic HSCT recipient or a stem cell or donor lymphocyte infusion donor (not recorded which). It is not recorded whose cells these are; they may come from a transplant donor.

This clonotype has just a few counts. The chain employs TRBV5-1 and TRBJ1-4; D not certain. V was shortened by 2 bases and J by 3 bases, with 11 bases between the two germline ends. Looked up from germline, CDR1 is SGHRS and CDR2 is YFSETQ. The CDR3 has 15 amino acids. DNA of the CDR3: TGCGCCAGCAGCTTAAACACGGTTGCTAATGAAAAACTGTTTTTT. This codes for CASSLNTVANEKLFF. Supplemented by reference TRBV5-1 and TRBJ1-4, the full variable domain reads KAGVTQTPRYLIKTRGQQVTLSCSPISGHRSVSWYQQTPGQGLQFLFEYFSETQRNKGNFPGRFSGRQFSNSRSEMNVSTLELGDSALYLCASSLNTVANEKLFFGSGTQLSVL.

The chain employs TRBV29-1 and TRBJ1-2, with D maybe TRBD1 (5 bases). The V end was cut by 1 base, the J end by 0 bases, with 12 bases between. The germline V gene encodes CDR1 SQVTM and CDR2 ANQGSEA. The CDR3 has 15 amino acids. The CDR3: CSVEGGPGTNYGYTF. In DNA, the CDR3 is TGCAGCGTTGAAGGGGGCCCCGGGACTAACTATGGCTACACCTTC. The variable domain in full, with the rest retrieved from reference TRBV29-1 and TRBJ1-2, is SAVISQKPSRDICQRGTSLTIQCQVDSQVTMMFWYRQQPGQSLTLIATANQGSEATYESGFVIDKFPISRPNLTFSTLTVSNMSPEDSSIYLCSVEGGPGTNYGYTFGSGTRLTVV.

The V call is TRBV2, the J call TRBJ2-1; the match to TRBD2 covers 9 bases. J gave up 6 bases and V 1 base, and 7 bases lay outside the gene matches. Germline V gene sequence: CDR1 SNHLY, CDR2 FYNNEI. The CDR3 contains 16 residues. The CDR3 is CASSEGASGTANEQFF. DNA of the CDR3: TGTGCCAGCAGTGAAGGGGCTAGCGGGACCGCCAATGAGCAGTTCTTC.

Only a few counts were recorded for this clonotype. The rearrangement links TRBV5-1 to TRBJ1-2; D is uncertain. The CDR3 contains 13 residues. The germline V gene encodes CDR1 SGHRS and CDR2 YFSETQ. The germline V and J ends were trimmed by 3 bases and 6 bases, with 12 bases remaining between them. As DNA, the CDR3 is TGCGCCAGCAGCTCCTACGCGGGAGATGGCTACACCTTC. Its translation: CASSSYAGDGYTF.

This clonotype occurred many times. Written as DNA, the CDR3 is TGCAGTGCTAGACCCCCGGGACAGCCTAACTATGGCTACACCTTC. Translating gives CSARPPGQPNYGYTF. The chain combines TRBV20-1 with TRBJ1-2, with 7 bases identical to TRBD1. Germline V lookup: CDR1 DFQATT, CDR2 SNEGSKA (reference sequence). This CDR3 has 15 amino acids. Unmatched junction bases numbered 6, after V lost 2 bases and J lost 0 bases.